The 8 T cell receptor beta chains below come from one sample, sequenced in a study of Ad26.COV2.S vaccination and SARS-CoV-2 variants. Sample treatment: 15 to 20 received Ad26.COV2.S at low or high dose, single or two shots; 5 received placebo; per-sample allocation not given. Sampling took place 63 days after the first vaccine or placebo injection. Libraries were prepared by immunoSEQ multiplex PCR; TCRdb keeps only in-frame clonotypes and omits some of them. The table lists some 390,000 clones, around 89% of them singletons, with under 2% in the top ten. The specimen was peripheral blood, collected in a trial of Ad26.COV2.S vaccine versus placebo. All receptors come from a person between 18 and 60 years old who received the Ad26.COV2.S COVID-19 vaccine or a placebo.

The chain couples TRBV11-2 to TRBJ1-1; 9 bases match TRBD1. J was trimmed by 0 bases and V by 2 bases; bases with no gene match: 13. The CDR3 sequence is 19 residues long. CDR1 is SGHAT, CDR2 FQNNGV, per germline. CDR3 sequence (DNA): TGTGCCAGCAGCTTACATCACCGGGACAGGGCAAACATGAACACTGAAGCTTTCTTT. This codes for CASSLHHRDRANMNTEAFF.

This clone appeared a single time. The J gene is TRBJ2-7, the V gene TRBV5-1, with TRBD2 as a possible D gene (5 bases). V was trimmed by 3 bases and J by 6 bases, leaving 13 bases between them. The CDR3 contains 13 residues. Germline V lookup: CDR1 SGHRS, CDR2 YFSETQ. This CDR3 reads CASSSTLGPEQYF. CDR3 bases: TGCGCCAGCAGCTCGACACTAGGGCCCGAGCAGTACTTC.

This sequence joins TRBV24-1 and TRBJ2-7; 8 bases line up with TRBD2. This CDR3 has 16 amino acids. Looked up from germline, CDR1 is KGHDR and CDR2 is SFDVKD. Germline trimming cut 4 bases from V and 2 bases from J; bases unmatched to any gene: 9. CDR3 in amino acids: CATSDQARGDPYEQYF. For the CDR3, the DNA is TGTGCCACCAGTGACCAAGCGCGGGGGGACCCCTACGAGCAGTACTTC.

This clone appeared a few times. Additional DNA sequences in this sample encode the identical CDR3. The gene calls are TRBV3-1 (or the pseudogene TRBV3-2) and TRBJ2-5; D uncertain. Germline values: CDR1 LGHDT, CDR2 YNNKEL (reference sequence). The CDR3 is 12 residues long. V was cut by 1 base and J by 2 bases, with 2 bases left in between. In nucleotides, the CDR3 is TGTGCCAGCAGCCAAGTACAAGAGACCCAGTACTTC. Its protein is CASSQVQETQYF.

The chain is built from TRBV25-1 and TRBJ1-1; tentative D call: TRBD1 (6 bases). This CDR3 has 14 amino acids. Trimming pared 1 base from V and 3 bases from J, leaving 9 bases between. CDR1 MGHDK and CDR2 SYGVNS come from the germline V gene. This chain's CDR3 is CASSESGGYTEAFF. The CDR3 DNA sequence: TGTGCCAGCAGTGAATCGGGGGGCTACACTGAAGCTTTCTTT.

The chain recombines TRBV18 with TRBJ1-1, with D maybe TRBD1 (5 bases). The CDR3 is 15 residues long. V was clipped by 0 bases and J by 5 bases, with 13 bases between them. Germline lookup yields CDR1 KGHSH and CDR2 LQKENI. The CDR3, as DNA: TGTGCCAGCTCACCACCGGAGGGGCGGGGGACTGAAGCTTTCTTT. Protein: CASSPPEGRGTEAFF.

The chain carries TRBV5-1 and TRBJ2-3; D is unresolved. Per the germline V gene, CDR1 is SGHRS and CDR2 is YFSETQ. The V and J ends lost 4 bases and 0 bases respectively, with 9 bases between them. This CDR3 has 14 residues. CDR3 region: CASSPPESTDTQYF. As DNA, the CDR3 is TGCGCCAGCAGCCCCCCTGAGAGCACAGATACGCAGTATTTT.

A word on this clone: The sample contains more than one DNA sequence encoding this CDR3. This chain connects TRBV28 to TRBJ2-7; no clear D. V was cut by 2 bases and J by 3 bases, with 2 bases left in between. The CDR3 runs 11 residues. In germline, CDR1 is MDHEN, CDR2 SYDVKM. The CDR3 here is CASSLGYEQYF. The CDR3 bases are TGTGCCAGCAGTTTAGGCTACGAGCAGTACTTC.